What follows are 2 T cell receptor beta chains derived from one specimen sequenced in a study of blood T cells in healthy people across ages. A second PCR of roughly 7 to 11 cycles used a sample-barcoded 5' primer and a J-beta primer mix. One entry per CDR3 protein, called by TCRdb with MiXCR from the 5' RACE reads. This sample has under 1,100,000 distinct CDR3 sequences, with under 30% found just once. These data are also associated with another study on T cells of mothers and their children.

The sample was blood. These receptors originate from a girl aged 2 to 9 in good health.

CDR3 loop: CSVGQDSYEQYF. CDR3 bases: TGCAGCGTGGGACAGGACTCCTACGAGCAGTACTTC. V and J are TRBV29-1 and TRBJ2-7; TRBD1 matches at 8 bases. This CDR3 is built from 12 residues. J was trimmed by 0 bases and V by 6 bases; bases with no gene match: 1. Germline CDR1 is SQVTM and CDR2 is ANQGSEA.

This clonotype occurred a few times. The chain couples TRBV6-6 to TRBJ1-4; 8 positions match TRBD1. The CDR3 is 15 amino acids. The germline CDR1 and CDR2 sequences are MNHNY and SVGAGI (reference sequence). V gave up 7 bases and J gave up 3 bases; unmatched junction bases: 7. In DNA, the CDR3 is TGTGCCAGCACCAGAGACAGGGGAGCTAATGAAAAACTGTTTTTT. As protein: CASTRDRGANEKLFF.